This T cell receptor beta chain was captured in a study of T-cell reconstitution after alpha-beta-depleted transplantation in children. A TCRbeta library incorporating unique molecular identifiers was prepared. One entry per CDR3 protein, called by TCRdb with MiXCR from the PCR reads. This sample has about 400,000 distinct CDR3 sequences; about a fifth occur once, and the top ten carry approximately 3.8%. V shed 6 bases and J 0 bases; nucleotides not matched to a gene: 3. From germline, CDR1 is DFQATT and CDR2 SNEGSKA (reference sequence). The CDR3 extends over 14 amino acids. The sequences come from PBMCs from the stem cell graft donor, collected from the stem cell graft. The receptor's source is a human donor who donated a stem cell graft to a child with acute myeloid leukemia. J is TRBJ2-1 and V is TRBV20-1, with TRBD2 identical over 9 bases. In nucleotides, the CDR3 is TGCAGTGCAGTTAGCGGGAGCTCCTACAATGAGCAGTTCTTC. This gives the protein CSAVSGSSYNEQFF.